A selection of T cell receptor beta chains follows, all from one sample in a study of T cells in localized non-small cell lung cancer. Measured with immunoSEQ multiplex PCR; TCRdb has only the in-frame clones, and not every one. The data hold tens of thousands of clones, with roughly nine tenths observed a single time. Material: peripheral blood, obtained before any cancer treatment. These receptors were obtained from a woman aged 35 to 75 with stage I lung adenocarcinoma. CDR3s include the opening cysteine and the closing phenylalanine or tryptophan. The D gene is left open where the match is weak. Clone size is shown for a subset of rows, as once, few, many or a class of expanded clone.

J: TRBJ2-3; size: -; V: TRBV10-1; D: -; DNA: TGCGCCAGCCATCACGTGGGAGGAACGTGGTATTTT; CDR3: CASHHVGGTWYF
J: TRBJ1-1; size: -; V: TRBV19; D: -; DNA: TGTGCCAGTAGTATCAGTCGGGGGCCCATGCGTAGCACTGAAGCTTTCTTT; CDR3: CASSISRGPMRSTEAFF
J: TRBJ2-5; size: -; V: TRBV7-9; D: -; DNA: TGTGCCAGCAGCTTAGACAGGGTGGTAGAGACCCAGTACTTC; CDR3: CASSLDRVVETQYF
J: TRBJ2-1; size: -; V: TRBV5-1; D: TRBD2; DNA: TGCGCCAGCAGCTCTAGCGGGGGCGCGCCCAATGAGCAGTTCTTC; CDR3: CASSSSGGAPNEQFF
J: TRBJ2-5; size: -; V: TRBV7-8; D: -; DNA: TGTGCCAGCAGCCGACGGGCTAGCTTTATGGTTGAGACCCAGTACTTC; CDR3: CASSRRASFMVETQYF
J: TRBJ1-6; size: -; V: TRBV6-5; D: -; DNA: TGTGCCAGCAGTTCCAGCTCGAATTCACCCCTCCACTTT; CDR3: CASSSSSNSPLHF
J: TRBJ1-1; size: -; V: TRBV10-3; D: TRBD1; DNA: TGTGCCATCATGCGGACAGGGGGCCTTGAAGCTTTCTTT; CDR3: CAIMRTGGLEAFF
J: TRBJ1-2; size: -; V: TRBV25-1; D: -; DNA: TGTGCCAGCAGTGGCAGACAGAACTATGGCTACACCTTC; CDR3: CASSGRQNYGYTF
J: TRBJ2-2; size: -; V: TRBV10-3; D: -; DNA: TGTGCCATCAGTAAGGGGGGACAATCTATCACCGGGGAGCTGTTTTTT; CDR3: CAISKGGQSITGELFF
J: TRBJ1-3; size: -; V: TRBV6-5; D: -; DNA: TGTGCCAGCAGTTTCCTGCAGGGAAACACCATATATTTT; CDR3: CASSFLQGNTIYF
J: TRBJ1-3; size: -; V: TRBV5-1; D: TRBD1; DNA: TGCGCCAGCAGCGGACCGGGACAGGGGGTTGGAAACACCATATATTTT; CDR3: CASSGPGQGVGNTIYF
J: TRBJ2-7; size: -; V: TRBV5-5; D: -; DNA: TGTGCCAGCAGCTTTGGTAACGCCGCGGAGCAGTACTTC; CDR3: CASSFGNAAEQYF
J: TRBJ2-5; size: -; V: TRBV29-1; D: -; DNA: TGCAGCGGAGGGACTTTCCAAGAGACCCAGTACTTC; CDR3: CSGGTFQETQYF
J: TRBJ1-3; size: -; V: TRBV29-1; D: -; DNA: TGCAGCGGACGGATGAGCTCTGGAAACACCATATATTTT; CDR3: CSGRMSSGNTIYF
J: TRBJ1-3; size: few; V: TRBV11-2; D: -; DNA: TGTGCCAGCTCCCTCTCTGGAAACACCATATATTTT; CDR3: CASSLSGNTIYF
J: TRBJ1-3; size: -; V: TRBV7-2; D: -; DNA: TGTGCCAGCAGCTTAGTATCTCGCGGAGGGGCGCTTTCAAACACCATATATTTT; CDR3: CASSLVSRGGALSNTIYF
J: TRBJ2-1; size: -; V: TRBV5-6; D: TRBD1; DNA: TGTGCCAGCAGCAACACAGGGGGGTCCTACAATGAGCAGTTCTTC; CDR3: CASSNTGGSYNEQFF
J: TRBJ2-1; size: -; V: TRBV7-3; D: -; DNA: TGTGCCAGCAGCTCCCAGGGTGGGGACAATGAGCAGTTCTTC; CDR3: CASSSQGGDNEQFF
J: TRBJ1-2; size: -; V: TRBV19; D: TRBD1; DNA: TGTGCCAGTAGTTCAAGACAGGGCTCTAACTATGGCTACACCTTC; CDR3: CASSSRQGSNYGYTF
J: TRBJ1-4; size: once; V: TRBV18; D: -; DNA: TGTGCCAGCTCCCGGCGGGAGCGTGAAAAACTGTTTTTT; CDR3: CASSRREREKLFF
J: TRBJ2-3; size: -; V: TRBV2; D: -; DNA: TGTGCCAGCAGTGTATATTCAGATACGCAGTATTTT; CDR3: CASSVYSDTQYF
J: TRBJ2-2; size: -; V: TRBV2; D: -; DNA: TGTGCCAGCAGGTTTCGCATAGAGGGAGAGAAGAACACCGGGGAGCTGTTTTTT; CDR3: CASRFRIEGEKNTGELFF
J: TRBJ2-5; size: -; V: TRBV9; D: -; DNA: TGTGCCAGCAGCTCAGAGGGTCTCCTCCAAGAGACCCAGTACTTC; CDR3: CASSSEGLLQETQYF
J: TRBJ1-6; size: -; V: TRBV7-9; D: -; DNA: TGTGCCAGCAGCAAAGTCCAGTCTAATTCACCCCTCCACTTT; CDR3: CASSKVQSNSPLHF
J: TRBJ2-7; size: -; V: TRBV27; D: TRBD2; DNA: TGTGCCAGCAGTTCAGGGGGACTAGCGATCGAGGCGCAGTACTTC; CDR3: CASSSGGLAIEAQYF
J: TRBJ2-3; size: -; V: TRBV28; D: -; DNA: TGTGCCAGCTTGAGGGACCTTTTCACAGATACGCAGTATTTT; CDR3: CASLRDLFTDTQYF
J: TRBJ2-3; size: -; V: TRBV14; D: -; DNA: TGTGCCAGCAGCCAGGTTTCAACCACAGATACGCAGTATTTT; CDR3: CASSQVSTTDTQYF
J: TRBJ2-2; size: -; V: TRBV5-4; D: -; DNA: TGTGCCAGCAGCTCCGGGGCCGGGGAGCTGTTTTTT; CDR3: CASSSGAGELFF
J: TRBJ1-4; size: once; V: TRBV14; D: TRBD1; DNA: TGTGCCAGCAGCCAAGTGGCTGGGGACAGTTTAAATGAAAAACTGTTTTTT; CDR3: CASSQVAGDSLNEKLFF
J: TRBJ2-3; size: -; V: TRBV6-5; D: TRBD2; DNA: TGTGCCAGCAGTCAGATCCCGGGACTAGCAGATACGCAGTATTTT; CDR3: CASSQIPGLADTQYF
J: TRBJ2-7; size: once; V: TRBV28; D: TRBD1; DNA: TGTGCCACACAAAGGGGGCTCTACGAGCAGTACTTC; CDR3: CATQRGLYEQYF
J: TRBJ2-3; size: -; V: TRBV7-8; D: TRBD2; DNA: TGTGCCAGCAGCCCAGTGACTAGCGGGGTTGCAGATACGCAGTATTTT; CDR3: CASSPVTSGVADTQYF
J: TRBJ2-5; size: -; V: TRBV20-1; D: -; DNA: TGCAGTGCTACCCTCAAAGAGACCCAGTACTTC; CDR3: CSATLKETQYF
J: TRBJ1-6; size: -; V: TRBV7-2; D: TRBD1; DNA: TGTGCCAGCAGCTTAGGCCCTCCGGGACAGTATAATTCACCCCTCCACTTT; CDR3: CASSLGPPGQYNSPLHF
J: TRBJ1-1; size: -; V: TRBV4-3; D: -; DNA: TGCGCCAGCAGCCAAGGGGTCCTTCTTGTCGCTGAAGCTTTCTTT; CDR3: CASSQGVLLVAEAFF
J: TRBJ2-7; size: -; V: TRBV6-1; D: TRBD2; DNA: TGTGCCAGCAGTGAGAACGAGCGGGGGGGCAGGTTC; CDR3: CASSENERGGRF
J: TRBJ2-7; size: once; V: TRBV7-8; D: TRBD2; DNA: TGTGCCAGCAGCCCCCCCAGCGGGGGGGCCTATACTTACGAGCAGTACTTC; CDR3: CASSPPSGGAYTYEQYF
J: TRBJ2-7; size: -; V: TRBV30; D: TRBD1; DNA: TGTGCGCATGCCGGGACAGGGTTGAGGTGGTCCTACGAGCAGTACTTC; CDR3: CAHAGTGLRWSYEQYF
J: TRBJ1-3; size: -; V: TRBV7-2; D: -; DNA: TGTGCCAGCAGCGCACAGGGATTTAATGGAAACACCATATATTTT; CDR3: CASSAQGFNGNTIYF
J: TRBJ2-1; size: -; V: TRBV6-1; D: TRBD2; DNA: TGTGCCAGCAGTGAGGGCAGCGGGAACTACAATGAGCAGTTCTTC; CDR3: CASSEGSGNYNEQFF
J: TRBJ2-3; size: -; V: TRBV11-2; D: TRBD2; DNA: TGTGCCAGCAGCGAAGTTCGGGGGGGCCGAGGAGATACGCAGTATTTT; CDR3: CASSEVRGGRGDTQYF
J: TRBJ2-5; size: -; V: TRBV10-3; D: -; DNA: TGTGCCATCAGGGGGGCCAGGGTCCTTGCGACCCAGTACTTC; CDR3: CAIRGARVLATQYF
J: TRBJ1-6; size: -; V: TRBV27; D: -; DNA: TGTGCCGGCCAGAGGCCGGGACACGTTAGTGAACCCCTCCACTTT; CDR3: CAGQRPGHVSEPLHF